This TCR beta chain was identified during a study of T cells in Graves' hyperthyroidism and ophthalmopathy. Overall study results and limits: Researchers found most expanded thyroid clonotypes above 0.001 in blood as well.

In its sample, this clonotype was seen many times. What it binds is unknown. What was amplified from RNA transcripts were TCR beta CDR3 regions. First-round RT-PCR targeting the TCR CDR3 was performed with the HTBI primer set. TCRdb reanalysed the multiplex PCR reads using MiXCR and keeps one entry per CDR3 protein. This table has over 450,000 distinct CDR3 sequences, under 15% appearing once. Trimming removed 2 bases from V and 0 bases from J, with 15 bases in between. Germline V CDR1 and CDR2: SGHRS, YFSETQ. CDR3 size: 17 residues. The chain recombines TRBV5-1 with TRBJ1-3; D might be TRBD1 (5 bases). The clonotype was recovered from a woman aged 18-35 years with Graves' hyperthyroidism. The sequenced sample was blood. CDR3 bases: TGCGCCAGCAGCTTTGGGACGACAGCAAGCTCTGGAAACACCATATATTTT. This translates into CASSFGTTASSGNTIYF.